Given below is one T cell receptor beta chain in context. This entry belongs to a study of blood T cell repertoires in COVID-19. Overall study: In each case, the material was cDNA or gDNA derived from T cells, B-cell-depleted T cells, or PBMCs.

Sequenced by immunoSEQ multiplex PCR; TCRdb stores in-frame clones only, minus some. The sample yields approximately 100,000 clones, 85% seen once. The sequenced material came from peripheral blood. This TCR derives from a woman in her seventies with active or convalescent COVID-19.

CDR3 nucleotide sequence: TGTGCCAGCAGCACCGATCGGGACAGGGCCAATGAGCAGTTCTTC. This gives the protein CASSTDRDRANEQFF. The J gene is TRBJ2-1, the V gene TRBV7-2; 9 bases match TRBD1. The trim removed 5 bases at V and 6 bases at J, leaving 8 bases unmatched. Germline assignment: CDR1 SGHTA and CDR2 FQGNSA. This CDR3 has 15 residues.